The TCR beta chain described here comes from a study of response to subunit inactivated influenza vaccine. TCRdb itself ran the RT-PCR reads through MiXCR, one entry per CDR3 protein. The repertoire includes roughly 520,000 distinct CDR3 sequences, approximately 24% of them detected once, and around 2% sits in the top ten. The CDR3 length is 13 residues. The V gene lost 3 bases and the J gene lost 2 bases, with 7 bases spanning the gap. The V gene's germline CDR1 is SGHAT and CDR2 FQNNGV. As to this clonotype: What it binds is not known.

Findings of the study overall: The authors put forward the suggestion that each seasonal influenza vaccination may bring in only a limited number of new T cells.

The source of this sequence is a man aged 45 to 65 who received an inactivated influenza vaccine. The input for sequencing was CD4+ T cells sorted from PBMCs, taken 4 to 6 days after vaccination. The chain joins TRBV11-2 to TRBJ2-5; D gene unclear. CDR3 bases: TGTGCCAGCAGCTTTTTAGGGCAAGAGACCCAGTACTTC. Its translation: CASSFLGQETQYF.